The entry below describes one T cell receptor (beta chain). No cognate antigen has been identified for it. No per-base quality is available; no much larger clone lies one base away. The sample's treatment or condition, from its label and the paper: allogeneic hematopoietic cell transplantation with graft depleted of TCRalphabeta T cells and CD19 B cells. Transplant recipients were children who received TCRalphabeta/CD19-depleted allogeneic hematopoietic cell grafts. Based on the germline V gene (reference sequence), the CDR1 and CDR2 sequences are MNHEY and SMNVEV. V is shortened by 5 bases, J by 1 base, and the region joining them spans 15 bases. From the cysteine through the phenylalanine, the CDR3 covers 17 amino acids. The retained sequence is limited to the CDR3, 51 bases, with the frame set at the first base. The data were taken from a study of T-cell reconstitution after alpha-beta-depleted transplantation in children (dated by TCRdb to 2016 to 2017). Turning to the overall study: Using TCR repertoire profiling, the study followed T-cell immune reconstitution in a quantitative way in children after TCRalphabeta/CD19-depleted allogeneic hematopoietic cell transplantation. Overall study outcomes, separate from this receptor: Hyperexpanded clone frequencies declined over subsequent months; after one year, T-cell counts and TCRbeta diversity were mostly attributed to newly produced T cells. About two months after transplant, the apparently early recovery of alphabetaT-cell counts reportedly depended on just several hundred clones that had expanded rapidly and came from non-depleted graft cells. In some patients, the high TCRbeta diversity seen at day 60 was put down to recipient T cells and intrathymic progenitors that had survived conditioning.

Libraries came from PCR. The instrument was an Illumina HiSeq 2500. To normalize quantification of the TCRbeta repertoire, the TCR libraries were built with molecular barcoding that relied on unique molecular identifiers. TCRdb reworked the public reads: Q25 trimming with fastp, MiXCR clone assembly, productive beta chains retained. CDR3 protein duplicates are merged, each entry listing the most common genes and DNA. The sample table holds hundreds of thousands of distinct CDR3 sequences, of which around 8.4% were seen once. 35% of the sample is held by the ten biggest clonotypes. This TCR was sampled from a male patient aged 2 to 10 who had a stem cell transplant for acute myeloid leukemia, so the T cells may come from the graft donor. The chain employs TRBV27 and TRBJ2-6; the D region possibly corresponds to TRBD2 (7 bases align). Here the sequenced sample was PBMCs, mostly from graft donor cells, taken 360 days after TCRalphabeta/CD19-depleted stem cell transplant. The CDR3 protein is CASSTFRGASGANVLTF. The nucleotide sequence reads as follows: TGTGCCAGCAGTACCTTCCGGGGGGCATCTGGGGCCAACGTCCTGACTTTC.